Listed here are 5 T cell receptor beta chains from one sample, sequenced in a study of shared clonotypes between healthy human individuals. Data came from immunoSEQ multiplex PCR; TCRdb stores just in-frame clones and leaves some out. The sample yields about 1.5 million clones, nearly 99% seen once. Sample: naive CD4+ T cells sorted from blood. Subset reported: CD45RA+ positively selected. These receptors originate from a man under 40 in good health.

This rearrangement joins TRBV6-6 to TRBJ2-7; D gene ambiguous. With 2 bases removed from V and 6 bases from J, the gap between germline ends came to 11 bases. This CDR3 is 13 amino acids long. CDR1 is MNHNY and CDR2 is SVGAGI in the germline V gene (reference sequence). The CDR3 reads CASSYVGMGEQYF. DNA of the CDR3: TGTGCCAGCAGTTACGTTGGGATGGGCGAGCAGTACTTC.

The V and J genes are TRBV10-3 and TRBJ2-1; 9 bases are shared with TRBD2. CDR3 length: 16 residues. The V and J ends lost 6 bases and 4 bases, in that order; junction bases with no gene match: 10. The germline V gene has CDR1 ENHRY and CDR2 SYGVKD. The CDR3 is CAISPSLAGQYNEQFF. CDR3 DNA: TGTGCCATCAGCCCGTCTCTAGCGGGACAATACAATGAGCAGTTCTTC.

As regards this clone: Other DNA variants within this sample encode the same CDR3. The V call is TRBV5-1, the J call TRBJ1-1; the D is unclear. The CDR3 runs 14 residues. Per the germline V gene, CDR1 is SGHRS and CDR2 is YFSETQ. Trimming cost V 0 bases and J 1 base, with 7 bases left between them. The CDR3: CASSLVGENTEAFF. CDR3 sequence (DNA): TGCGCCAGCAGCTTGGTTGGAGAGAACACTGAAGCTTTCTTT.

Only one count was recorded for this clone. The DNA of the CDR3 is TGTGCCAGCAGCCACAGGGTCTCCGAGCAGTACTTC. Translated, it gives CASSHRVSEQYF. The chain is built from TRBV16 and TRBJ2-7; possibly TRBD1 for D (5 bases). Per germline, CDR1 KGHSY and CDR2 FQNENV. V was shortened by 3 bases and J by 6 bases, with 9 bases between the two germline ends. The CDR3 length is 12 residues.

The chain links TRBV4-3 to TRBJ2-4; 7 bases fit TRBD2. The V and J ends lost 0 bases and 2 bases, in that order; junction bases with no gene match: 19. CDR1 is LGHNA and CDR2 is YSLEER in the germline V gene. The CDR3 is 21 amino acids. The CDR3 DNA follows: TGCGCCAGCAGCCAAGAAAGGTGGGATAGCTTGGGAGGGTTCCCCAAAAACATTCAGTACTTC. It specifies CASSQERWDSLGGFPKNIQYF.